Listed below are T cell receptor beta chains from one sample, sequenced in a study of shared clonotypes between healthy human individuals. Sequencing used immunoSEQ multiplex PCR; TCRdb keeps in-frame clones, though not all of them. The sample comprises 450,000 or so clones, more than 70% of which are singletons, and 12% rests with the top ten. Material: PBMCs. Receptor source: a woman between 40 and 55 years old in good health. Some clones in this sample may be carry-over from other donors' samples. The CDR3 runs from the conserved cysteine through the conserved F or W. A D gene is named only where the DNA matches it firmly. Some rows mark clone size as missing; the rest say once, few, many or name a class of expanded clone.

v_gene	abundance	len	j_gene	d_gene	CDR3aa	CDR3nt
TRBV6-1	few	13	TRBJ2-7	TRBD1	CASSAGQYYEQYF	TGTGCCAGCAGTGCGGGACAGTACTACGAGCAGTACTTC
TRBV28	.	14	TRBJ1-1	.	CASSLRGGATEAFF	TGTGCCAGCAGTTTAAGGGGGGGGGCCACTGAAGCTTTCTTT
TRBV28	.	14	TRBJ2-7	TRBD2	CASRRGDLSYEQYF	TGTGCCAGCAGGCGGGGGGACCTATCCTACGAGCAGTACTTC
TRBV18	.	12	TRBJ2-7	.	CASSPNVEVRYF	TGTGCCAGCTCACCGAATGTCGAAGTTCGGTACTTC
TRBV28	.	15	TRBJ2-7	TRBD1	CASSLSGTGYYEQYF	TGTGCCAGCAGTTTATCCGGGACAGGGTACTACGAGCAGTACTTC
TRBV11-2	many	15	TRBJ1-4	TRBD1	CASSAGTGGGEKLFF	TGTGCCAGCAGCGCCGGGACAGGGGGCGGTGAAAAACTGTTTTTT
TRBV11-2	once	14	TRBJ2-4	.	CASKGASGKNIQYF	TGTGCCAGCAAGGGGGCTAGCGGAAAAAACATTCAGTACTTC
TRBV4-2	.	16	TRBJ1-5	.	CASSQGTGTNNQPQHF	TGTGCCAGCAGCCAAGGAACAGGGACAAACAATCAGCCCCAGCATTTT
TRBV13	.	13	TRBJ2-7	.	CASSHGVKGEQYF	TGTGCCAGCAGCCACGGGGTAAAGGGCGAGCAGTACTTC
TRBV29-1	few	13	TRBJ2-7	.	CSVGTDPYYEQYF	TGCAGCGTAGGGACCGATCCGTACTACGAGCAGTACTTC
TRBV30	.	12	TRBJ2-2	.	CAWSVPVTELFF	TGTGCCTGGAGTGTACCGGTAACTGAGCTGTTTTTT
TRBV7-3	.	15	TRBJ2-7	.	CASSLIGSGYYEQYF	TGTGCCAGCAGCTTAATCGGTAGCGGCTACTACGAGCAGTACTTC
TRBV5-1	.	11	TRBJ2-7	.	CASSSTYEQYF	TGCGCCAGCAGCTCAACCTACGAGCAGTACTTC
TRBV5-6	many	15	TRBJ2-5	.	CASSSDLWGSETQYF	TGTGCCAGCAGCAGCGATCTTTGGGGGTCAGAGACCCAGTACTTC
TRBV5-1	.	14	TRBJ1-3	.	CASKEAHSGNTIYF	TGCGCCAGCAAGGAGGCACACTCTGGAAACACCATATATTTT
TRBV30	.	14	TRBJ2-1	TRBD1	CACSRDRGGNEQFF	TGTGCCTGTTCCCGGGACAGGGGAGGGAATGAGCAGTTCTTC
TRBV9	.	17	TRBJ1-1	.	CASSVVDKGRGGTEAFF	TGTGCCAGCAGCGTAGTCGATAAGGGCAGGGGTGGGACTGAAGCTTTCTTT
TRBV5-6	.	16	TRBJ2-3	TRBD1	CASSLVVTGVTDTQYF	TGTGCCAGCAGCTTGGTTGTGACAGGGGTCACAGATACGCAGTATTTT
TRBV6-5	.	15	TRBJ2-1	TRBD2	CASSVRSGSLNEQFF	TGTGCCAGCAGTGTCCGTAGCGGGAGTTTGAATGAGCAGTTCTTC
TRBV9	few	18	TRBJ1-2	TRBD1	CASSVAAREGQGRGGYTF	TGTGCCAGCAGCGTAGCCGCCCGGGAGGGACAGGGAAGAGGAGGCTACACCTTC
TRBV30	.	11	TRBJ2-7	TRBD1	CAWRTGIEQYF	TGTGCCTGGAGGACAGGGATCGAGCAGTACTTC
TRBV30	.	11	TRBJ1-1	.	CAWNGFAEAFF	TGTGCCTGGAATGGATTTGCGGAAGCTTTCTTT
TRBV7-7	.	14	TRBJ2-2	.	CASSQGFFTGELFF	TGTGCTAGCAGCCAGGGGTTTTTCACCGGGGAGCTGTTTTTT
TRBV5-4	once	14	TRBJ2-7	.	CASSLNRAPYEQYF	TGTGCCAGCAGCTTGAACAGGGCCCCCTACGAGCAGTACTTC
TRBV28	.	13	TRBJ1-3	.	CASSDSLGNTIYF	TGTGCCAGCAGTGACAGTTTGGGAAACACCATATATTTT
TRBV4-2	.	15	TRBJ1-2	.	CASSQDRAANYGYTF	TGTGCCAGCAGCCAAGATAGGGCAGCTAACTATGGCTACACCTTC
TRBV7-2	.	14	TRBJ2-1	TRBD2	CASKPGLAGDEQFF	TGTGCCAGCAAACCGGGACTAGCGGGAGATGAGCAGTTCTTC
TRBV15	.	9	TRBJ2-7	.	CATCHEQYF	TGTGCCACCTGCCACGAGCAGTACTTC
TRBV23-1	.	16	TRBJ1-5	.	CASSPGRQLRSQPQHF	TGCGCCAGCAGTCCGGGCAGACAATTGAGGTCGCAGCCCCAGCATTTT
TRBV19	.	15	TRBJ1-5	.	CASSRGGSSNQPQHF	TGTGCCAGTAGCCGAGGCGGATCTAGCAATCAGCCCCAGCATTTT
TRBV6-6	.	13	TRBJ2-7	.	CASSGPGAGEQYF	TGTGCCAGCAGCGGCCCGGGGGCCGGCGAGCAGTACTTC
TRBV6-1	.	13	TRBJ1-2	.	CASTPAGTHGYTF	TGTGCCAGCACCCCCGCCGGGACTCATGGCTACACCTTC
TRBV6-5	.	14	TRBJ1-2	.	CASSREQGLYGYTF	TGTGCCAGCAGCCGCGAACAGGGACTCTATGGCTACACCTTC
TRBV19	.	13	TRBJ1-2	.	CASAPDRLYGYTF	TGTGCCAGTGCACCCGATCGACTCTATGGCTACACCTTC
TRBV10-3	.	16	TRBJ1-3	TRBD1	CAISWTGSRSGNTIYF	TGTGCCATCAGTTGGACAGGGTCTCGCTCTGGAAACACCATATATTTT
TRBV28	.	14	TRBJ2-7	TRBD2	CASSGGLAEYEQYF	TGTGCCAGCAGTGGGGGACTAGCGGAGTACGAGCAGTACTTC
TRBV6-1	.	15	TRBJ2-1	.	CASTSGTPLIYEQFF	TGTGCCAGTACCTCCGGGACTCCTCTTATCTATGAGCAGTTCTTC
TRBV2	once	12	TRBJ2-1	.	CASTSGDQEQFF	TGTGCCAGTACCAGTGGGGACCAGGAGCAGTTCTTC
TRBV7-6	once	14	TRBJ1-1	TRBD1	CASSGQTGGTEAFF	TGTGCCAGCAGCGGACAGACAGGGGGGACTGAAGCTTTCTTT
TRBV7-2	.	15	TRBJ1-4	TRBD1	CASSSMGQPNEKLFF	TGTGCCAGCAGCTCTATGGGACAGCCGAATGAAAAACTGTTTTTT
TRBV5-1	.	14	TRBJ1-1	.	CASSLGGRGTEAFF	TGCGCCAGCAGCTTGGGGGGACGGGGCACTGAAGCTTTCTTT
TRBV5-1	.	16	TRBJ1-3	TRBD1	CASSTGTGATGNTIYF	TGCGCCAGCAGCACGGGGACAGGGGCGACTGGAAACACCATATATTTT
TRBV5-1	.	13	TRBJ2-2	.	CASGPGGTGELFF	TGCGCCAGCGGTCCCGGGGGCACCGGGGAGCTGTTTTTT
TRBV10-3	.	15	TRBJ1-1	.	CAISPTGQLNTEAFF	TGTGCCATCAGCCCAACTGGACAGTTGAACACTGAAGCTTTCTTT
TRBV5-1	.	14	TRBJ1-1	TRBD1	CASSFRDSNTEAFF	TGCGCCAGCAGCTTCCGGGACAGCAACACTGAAGCTTTCTTT
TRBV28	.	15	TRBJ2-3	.	CASFPSGRYTDTQYF	TGTGCCAGCTTTCCTTCGGGGCGGTACACAGATACGCAGTATTTT
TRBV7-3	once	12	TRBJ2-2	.	CASSQGTGELFF	TGTGCCAGCAGCCAGGGGACCGGGGAGCTGTTTTTT
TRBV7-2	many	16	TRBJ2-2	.	CASSPGLNTNTGELFF	TGTGCCAGCAGCCCGGGACTCAATACGAACACCGGGGAGCTGTTTTTT
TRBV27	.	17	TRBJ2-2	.	CASSLKRSGRYTGELFF	TGTGCCAGCAGTTTAAAACGGAGCGGTAGGTACACCGGGGAGCTGTTTTTT
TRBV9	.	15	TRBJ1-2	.	CASSVDGIRGSGYTF	TGTGCCAGCAGCGTAGACGGTATTCGGGGTTCTGGCTACACCTTC
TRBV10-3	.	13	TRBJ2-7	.	CAISESEVLGPYF	TGTGCCATCAGTGAGTCGGAGGTCCTCGGCCCGTACTTC
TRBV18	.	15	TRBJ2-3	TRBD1	CASSQTGGVADTQYF	TGTGCCAGCTCTCAGACAGGGGGCGTTGCAGATACGCAGTATTTT
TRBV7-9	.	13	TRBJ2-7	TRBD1	CASSPGTGYEQYF	TGTGCCAGCAGCCCCGGGACAGGGTACGAGCAGTACTTC
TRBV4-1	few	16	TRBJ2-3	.	CASSQQKGKDTDTQYF	TGCGCCAGCAGCCAACAGAAAGGGAAAGATACAGATACGCAGTATTTT
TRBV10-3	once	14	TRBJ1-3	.	CAISATPDGNTIYF	TGTGCCATCAGTGCCACTCCTGATGGAAACACCATATATTTT
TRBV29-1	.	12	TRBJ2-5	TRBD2	CSVQTSIETQYF	TGCAGCGTTCAGACTAGCATCGAGACCCAGTACTTC
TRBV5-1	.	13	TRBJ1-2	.	CASSLESGAGYTF	TGCGCCAGCAGCTTGGAATCAGGGGCCGGCTACACCTTC
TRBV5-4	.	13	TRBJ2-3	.	CASSLQRGDTQYF	TGTGCCAGCAGCCTCCAGAGGGGAGATACGCAGTATTTT
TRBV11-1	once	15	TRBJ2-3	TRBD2	CASSLVAGVSDTQYF	TGTGCCAGCAGCTTAGTGGCGGGAGTTTCAGATACGCAGTATTTT